Following are 10 T cell receptor beta chains from one sample sequenced in a study of OX40 agonist ivuxolimab in advanced cancers. This table comes from immunoSEQ multiplex PCR, and its TCRdb copy is limited to in-frame clones, with some not included. The sample comprises tens of thousands of clones, 86% of which are singletons, and less than 0.6% rests with the top ten. Sequenced material: CD4+ or CD8+ T cells sorted from blood, taken in a trial of the OX40 agonist ivuxolimab. These receptors all come from an adult with an advanced solid tumor such as melanoma, head and neck, liver or kidney cancer.

This chain joins TRBV6-6 and TRBJ2-1, with 8 bases that match TRBD1. The V gene end was trimmed by 6 bases and the J gene end by 6 bases; junction bases not matched to a gene: 7. This CDR3 comprises 14 residues. CDR1 and CDR2 from the germline V gene are MNHNY and SVGAGI (reference sequence). The CDR3 reads CASSGQGFSNEQFF. DNA of the CDR3: TGTGCCAGCAGCGGACAGGGTTTCTCCAATGAGCAGTTCTTC.

The chain employs TRBV2 and TRBJ2-7, with unresolved D. The CDR3 sequence is 13 residues long. V lost 6 bases, J lost 10 bases, and 19 bases lay in between. Germline V gene sequence: CDR1 SNHLY, CDR2 FYNNEI. The CDR3 loop is CASRIAGVPFQYF. The DNA of the CDR3 is TGTGCCAGCAGGATAGCCGGAGTTCCTTTCCAGTACTTC.

The V gene is TRBV5-6, the J gene TRBJ2-1, with D tentatively TRBD1 (6 bases). Germline V gene lookup returns CDR1 SGHDT and CDR2 YYEEEE. V lost 4 bases and J 0 bases, leaving 17 bases between the germline ends. The CDR3 has 17 amino acids. The CDR3 DNA reads as TGTGCCAGCAGCGGAGGCAGGGGTAAGAGCTCCTACAATGAGCAGTTCTTC. Translating it yields CASSGGRGKSSYNEQFF.

The V gene is TRBV19, the J gene TRBJ2-2; perhaps D is TRBD1 or TRBD2 (5 bases each). V lost 3 bases to trimming and J lost 4 bases, with 9 bases between them. The CDR3 loop spans 14 amino acids. CDR1 and CDR2 from the germline V gene are LNHDA and SQIVND (reference sequence). The CDR3 here is CASSIKGSTGELFF. The CDR3 DNA reads TGTGCCAGTAGTATCAAGGGGAGCACCGGGGAGCTGTTTTTT.

This clone was counted a single time. The CDR3 sequence: CASSLGGGSHEQFF. DNA of the CDR3: TGCGCCAGCAGCTTAGGGGGAGGGTCCCATGAGCAGTTCTTC. The chain joins TRBV5-1 to TRBJ2-1, with a possible D match to TRBD2 (7 bases). This CDR3 region has 14 residues. V lost 2 bases to trimming and J lost 8 bases, with 14 bases between them. Germline values: CDR1 SGHRS, CDR2 YFSETQ.

The chain carries TRBV6-6 and TRBJ2-2; 10 bases agree with TRBD2. There are 14 residues in the CDR3. CDR1 MNHNY and CDR2 SVGAGI come from the germline V gene (reference sequence). V lost 6 bases and J lost 4; bases outside the gene matches: 2. CDR3 loop: CASSRTSGTGELFF. CDR3 bases: TGTGCCAGCAGCCGGACTAGCGGCACCGGGGAGCTGTTTTTT.

The chain recombines TRBV19 with TRBJ2-2, with 7 bases aligning to TRBD1. The V and J ends lost 7 bases and 4 bases, in that order; junction bases with no gene match: 12. CDR3 length equals 16 residues. Germline CDR1 LNHDA, CDR2 SQIVND (reference sequence). CDR3 bases: TGTGCCAGTACCCCCGTGGGACAGCATCTCACCGGGGAGCTGTTTTTT. Protein product: CASTPVGQHLTGELFF.

The chain carries TRBV16 and TRBJ1-5, with D hard to call. V lost 3 bases to trimming and J lost 3 bases, with 3 bases between them. This CDR3 spans 12 amino acids. Germline V gene sequence: CDR1 KGHSY, CDR2 FQNENV. The CDR3 region is CASSHYNQPQHF. The CDR3 DNA reads as TGTGCCAGCAGCCATTACAATCAGCCCCAGCATTTT.

A single count supports this clone. This chain uses TRBV6-1 with TRBJ1-5, with 9 bases matching TRBD1. After removal of 9 bases from V and 4 bases from J, the junction contained 4 bases not matched to a gene. Germline V lookup: CDR1 MNHNS, CDR2 SASEGT. This CDR3 is built from 13 residues. This CDR3 is CASGQGQNQPQHF. The CDR3 bases are TGTGCCAGTGGACAGGGGCAAAATCAGCCCCAGCATTTT.

This rearrangement joins TRBV4-1 to TRBJ2-6; D gene uncertain. CDR1 is MGHRA, CDR2 YSYEKL, per germline. V was trimmed by 1 base and J by 4 bases, leaving 11 bases between them. There are 16 residues in the CDR3. The CDR3 coding sequence is TGCGCCAGCAGCCAAGTTAGTCCCCGAGGGGCCAACGTCCTGACTTTC. This translates into CASSQVSPRGANVLTF.